The next 22 T cell receptor beta chains were all read from a single sample in a study of cytomegalovirus exposure and HLA in healthy donors. TCRdb's copy holds only in-frame clones and misses some; the assay was immunoSEQ multiplex PCR. The sample consists of over 250,000 clones, about 90% of them appearing once. Material: PBMCs. The origin of the receptors is a woman aged 30 to 39 in good health and CMV-seropositive.

This rearrangement joins TRBV4-2 to TRBJ1-3; D may be TRBD1 (5 bases). CDR1 and CDR2 from the germline V gene are LGHNA and YNFKEQ. This CDR3 region has 15 residues. V was shortened by 4 bases and J by 0 bases, with 10 bases between the two germline ends. The CDR3: CASSREDNSGNTIYF. The DNA of the CDR3 is TGTGCCAGCAGCCGAGAGGACAACTCTGGAAACACCATATATTTT.

This clone showed up just once. V usage is TRBV4-3 and J usage is TRBJ2-1, with TRBD2 identical over 10 bases. This CDR3 region has 19 residues. V shed 0 bases and J 3 bases; nucleotides not matched to a gene: 11. Per germline, CDR1 LGHNA and CDR2 YSLEER. CDR3 residues: CASSQDPFLAGAVYNEQFF. The DNA for the CDR3 is TGCGCCAGCAGCCAAGACCCCTTTCTAGCGGGAGCGGTCTACAATGAGCAGTTCTTC.

This chain connects TRBV4-3 to TRBJ1-5; D is unresolved. Germline V lookup: CDR1 LGHNA, CDR2 YSLEER. The CDR3 length is 14 residues. The V end was cut by 4 bases, the J end by 0 bases, with 7 bases between. In nucleotides, the CDR3 is TGCGCCAGCAGCCCCGATTATAGCAATCAGCCCCAGCATTTT. Amino acid sequence: CASSPDYSNQPQHF.

V is TRBV27 and J is TRBJ2-7; D may be TRBD1 (6 bases). The CDR3 has 17 amino acids. Trimming removed 6 bases at V and 3 bases at J, with 24 bases between. Looked up from germline, CDR1 is MNHEY and CDR2 is SMNVEV (reference sequence). The CDR3, as DNA: TGTGCCAGCAGCTCAAACGGCCGGGACACAGGGAGCTACGAGCAGTACTTC. It codes for CASSSNGRDTGSYEQYF.

This clone was seen just once. The V call is TRBV6-1, the J call TRBJ1-6, with a weak D call TRBD1 (6 bases). V was clipped by 7 bases and J by 10 bases, with 17 bases between them. This CDR3 spans 14 amino acids. Germline V lookup: CDR1 MNHNS, CDR2 SASEGT. Here the CDR3 reads CASTLNSGESPLHF. CDR3 coding DNA: TGTGCCAGCACCTTGAATTCAGGGGAATCACCCCTCCACTTT.

The rearrangement uses TRBV5-8 and TRBJ2-7; 7 bases agree with TRBD1. J was trimmed by 7 bases and V by 0 bases; bases with no gene match: 10. CDR3 size: 15 residues. The germline gives CDR1 SGHTS, CDR2 YDEGEE. This chain's CDR3 is CASSLDGTDILEQYF. CDR3 DNA sequence: TGTGCCAGCAGCTTGGATGGGACAGATATTTTGGAGCAGTACTTC.

The gene calls are TRBV7-6 and TRBJ1-2; possible D gene TRBD1, 6 bases. The V gene's germline CDR1 is SGHVS and CDR2 FNYEAQ. There are 16 residues in the CDR3. V lost 2 bases and J lost 1, with 14 bases in between. For the CDR3, the DNA is TGTGCCAGCAGCTTAACGCCTCTGGACAGTAACTATGGCTACACCTTC. Its translation: CASSLTPLDSNYGYTF.

The chain combines TRBV6-5 with TRBJ1-1; no reliable D call. This CDR3 region has 14 residues. V was clipped by 2 bases and J by 1 base, with 8 bases between them. Germline loops: CDR1 MNHEY, CDR2 SVGAGI. Here the CDR3 reads CASSYSSSNTEAFF. Here the CDR3 DNA reads TGTGCCAGCAGTTACAGTTCCTCGAACACTGAAGCTTTCTTT.

The chain carries TRBV2 and TRBJ2-3; no reliable D call. The CDR3 spans 11 residues. The V gene's germline CDR1 is SNHLY and CDR2 FYNNEI. V was pared by 6 bases and J by 2 bases, with 3 bases between. The CDR3: CASRFTDTQYF. CDR3 in DNA: TGTGCCAGCAGGTTCACAGATACGCAGTATTTT.

V is TRBV30 and J is TRBJ1-3; D is unresolved. Trimming stripped 1 base from V and 0 bases from J, with 7 bases between. There are 14 residues in the CDR3. Germline V gene sequence: CDR1 GTSNPN, CDR2 SVGIG (reference sequence). The CDR3 protein is CAWSAGSSGNTIYF. As DNA, the CDR3 is TGTGCCTGGAGTGCGGGGTCCTCTGGAAACACCATATATTTT.

This clone was seen a few times. The chain links TRBV7-2 to TRBJ1-3, with D possibly TRBD1 on 6 matching bases. Germline values: CDR1 SGHTA, CDR2 FQGNSA. Trimming shortened V by 1 base and J by 2 bases, and 9 bases separated the two germline ends. The CDR3 totals 15 residues. As DNA, the CDR3 is TGTGCCAGCAGCTTAGGGACAGTTACTGGAAACACCATATATTTT. Residues: CASSLGTVTGNTIYF.

The chain is built from TRBV7-3 and TRBJ1-2; no clear D gene. The CDR3 loop spans 12 amino acids. V was trimmed by 5 bases and J by 8 bases, leaving 12 bases between them. Germline V gene lookup returns CDR1 SGHTA and CDR2 FQGTGA. The CDR3 sequence: CASSNTSGGYTF. As DNA, the CDR3 is TGTGCCAGCAGCAACACCTCCGGAGGCTACACCTTC.

The chain joins TRBV28 to TRBJ2-7; the D is unclear. CDR1 MDHEN and CDR2 SYDVKM come from the germline V gene. Trimming removed 6 bases from V and 2 bases from J, with 8 bases in between. The CDR3 is 12 residues long. The DNA for the CDR3 is TGTGCCAGCAGGACCCAGACCTACGAGCAGTACTTC. It is translated as CASRTQTYEQYF.

Remarks on this clone: The germline gene is not matched at one end of the junction; a read error may be the cause. The chain couples TRBV2 to TRBJ2-3, with D tentatively TRBD1 (6 bases). The CDR3 contains 14 residues. The V gene's germline CDR1 is SNHLY and CDR2 FYNNEI. The CDR3 loop is CASREGQLQDTQYF. In DNA, the CDR3 is TGTGCCAGCAGGGAAGGACAGCTGCAGGATACGCAGTATTTT.

The chain employs TRBV5-1 and TRBJ2-7; D is perhaps TRBD2 (7 bases). Trimming removed 2 bases at V and 2 bases at J, with 14 bases between. This CDR3 region has 15 residues. Germline V lookup: CDR1 SGHRS, CDR2 YFSETQ. The CDR3 region has the DNA TGCGCCAGCAGCTTAGGGGGGGCGATCGCCTACGAGCAGTACTTC. The encoded protein is CASSLGGAIAYEQYF.

The gene calls are TRBV7-2 and TRBJ2-1; 8 bases line up with TRBD2. Germline trimming cut 5 bases from V and 4 bases from J; bases unmatched to any gene: 16. The CDR3 is made up of 18 amino acids. Germline CDR1 is SGHTA and CDR2 is FQGNSA. CDR3 DNA sequence: TGTGCCAGCAGCCAAGGACGACCCCAAGCGGGGGTATACAATGAGCAGTTCTTC. This encodes CASSQGRPQAGVYNEQFF.

About this clone itself: Other nucleotide sequences from this sample produce the same CDR3. The rearrangement links TRBV7-9 to TRBJ2-7; no clear D gene. CDR1 and CDR2 from the germline V gene are SEHNR and FQNEAQ (reference sequence). The CDR3 has 13 amino acids. V was clipped by 4 bases and J by 0 bases, with 7 bases between them. CDR3 in amino acids: CASSSGFSYEQYF. As DNA, the CDR3 is TGTGCCAGCAGCTCAGGATTCTCCTACGAGCAGTACTTC.

This chain connects TRBV30 to TRBJ2-1; D is possibly TRBD1 (5 bases). Looked up from germline, CDR1 is GTSNPN and CDR2 is SVGIG (reference sequence). The V end lost 4 bases, the J end lost 3 bases, and 31 bases lay between the germline ends. The CDR3 loop spans 20 amino acids. This chain's CDR3 is CAWTHPSRQLGLWDYNEQFF. In DNA, the CDR3 is TGTGCCTGGACCCACCCCTCCCGGCAGTTGGGGCTTTGGGACTACAATGAGCAGTTCTTC.

The J gene is TRBJ1-2, the V gene TRBV11-2; D perhaps matches TRBD1 (5 bases). V lost 4 bases to trimming and J lost 8 bases, with 29 bases between them. CDR1 and CDR2 from the germline V gene are SGHAT and FQNNGV. This CDR3 is 18 amino acids long. As DNA, the CDR3 is TGTGCCAGCAGCTCCCTAGACAGCGCCAAAATGGGTTTTAGCGGCTACACCTTC. Translated: CASSSLDSAKMGFSGYTF.

The V and J genes are TRBV7-3 and TRBJ2-3, with 10 bases aligning to TRBD2. With 4 bases clipped from V and 3 bases from J, the junction kept 4 bases outside the gene matches. Germline CDR1 SGHTA, CDR2 FQGTGA. This CDR3 is built from 15 residues. The CDR3 is CASSSIAGGTDTQYF. The CDR3 DNA follows: TGTGCCAGCAGCTCAATAGCGGGAGGTACAGATACGCAGTATTTT.

The V gene is TRBV7-9, the J gene TRBJ2-2, with D hard to call. The CDR3 has 14 residues. The ends were cut back, 7 bases at V and 5 bases at J, with 14 bases in the middle. Germline values: CDR1 SEHNR, CDR2 FQNEAQ (reference sequence). The CDR3 reads CASTTPWETGELFF. The CDR3 bases are TGTGCCAGCACCACTCCGTGGGAAACCGGGGAGCTGTTTTTT.

This clone has just one count. The rearrangement uses TRBV20-1 and TRBJ2-1; no clear D gene. Trimming removed 4 bases at V and 6 bases at J, with 7 bases between. Looked up from germline, CDR1 is DFQATT and CDR2 is SNEGSKA (reference sequence). This CDR3 has 11 residues. CDR3 residues: CSAKFVNEQFF. The CDR3 DNA sequence: TGCAGTGCTAAGTTTGTCAATGAGCAGTTCTTC.